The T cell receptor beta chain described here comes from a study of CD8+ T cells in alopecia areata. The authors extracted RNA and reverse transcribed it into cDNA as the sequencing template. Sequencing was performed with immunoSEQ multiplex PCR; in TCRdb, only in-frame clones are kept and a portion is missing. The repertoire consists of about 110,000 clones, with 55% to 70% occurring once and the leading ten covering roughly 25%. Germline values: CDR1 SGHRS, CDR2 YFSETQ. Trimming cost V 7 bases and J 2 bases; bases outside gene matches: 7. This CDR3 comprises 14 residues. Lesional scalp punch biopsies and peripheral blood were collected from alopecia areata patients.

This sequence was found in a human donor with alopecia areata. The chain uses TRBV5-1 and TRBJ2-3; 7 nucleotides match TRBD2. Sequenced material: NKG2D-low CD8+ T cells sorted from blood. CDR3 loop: CASGAGEPTDTQYF. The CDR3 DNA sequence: TGCGCCAGCGGGGCGGGAGAACCCACAGATACGCAGTATTTT.